Following are 28 T cell receptor beta chains from one sample sequenced in a study of shared clonotypes between healthy human individuals. The table came from immunoSEQ multiplex PCR; TCRdb's copy has only in-frame clones and leaves some out. Among 330,000 or so clones listed, about 70% were seen once. The specimen was memory CD4+ T cells sorted from blood. Subset here: CD45RA-negative fraction. The receptors originated from a man under 40 in good health.

The count of this clone is one. The V call is TRBV7-2, the J call TRBJ2-5, with 7 bases aligning to TRBD1. The J segment lost 3 bases and the V segment lost 7 bases, leaving 5 bases of the junction unmatched. The CDR3 has 13 amino acids. Germline V gene data show CDR1 as SGHTA and CDR2 as FQGNSA. DNA for the CDR3: TGTGCCAGCACCGGGACAGTAAAAGAGACCCAGTACTTC. It codes for CASTGTVKETQYF.

This clone came up once. The sample contains more than one DNA sequence encoding this CDR3. Here the CDR3 reads CASSQGYNQPQHF. CDR3 nucleotides: TGTGCCAGTAGCCAGGGTTACAATCAGCCCCAGCATTTT. The genes are TRBV19 and TRBJ1-5, with a weak D call TRBD1 (5 bases). CDR1 is LNHDA and CDR2 is SQIVND in the germline V gene (reference sequence). Trimming removed 6 bases at V and 3 bases at J, with 9 bases between. The CDR3 totals 13 residues.

V usage is TRBV5-1 and J usage is TRBJ2-7, with a weak D call TRBD2 (6 bases). The CDR3 sequence is 13 residues long. CDR1 is SGHRS and CDR2 is YFSETQ in the germline V gene. Between the trimmed V and J ends, which lost 2 bases and 7 bases, there was a span of 13 bases. The CDR3 coding sequence is TGCGCCAGCAGCTTCGCTAGCGCAGGTGAGCAGTACTTC. Its translation: CASSFASAGEQYF.

This clone was counted ten times or more. V usage is TRBV7-6 and J usage is TRBJ2-5; no firm D call. This CDR3 is built from 16 residues. Germline CDR1 and CDR2: SGHVS and FNYEAQ. V gave up 4 bases and J gave up 3 bases, with 18 bases separating them. CDR3 protein: CASSYITALIKETQYF. The CDR3 DNA sequence: TGTGCCAGCAGCTACATTACAGCCCTGATCAAAGAGACCCAGTACTTC.

The chain combines TRBV28 with TRBJ2-2; the match to TRBD2 covers 10 bases. Looked up from germline, CDR1 is MDHEN and CDR2 is SYDVKM. The CDR3 length is 16 residues. V lost 3 bases, J lost 5 bases, and 6 bases stayed unmatched. The DNA of the CDR3 is TGTGCCAGCAGTTTCAATCTAGCGGGAGCGACCGGGGAGCTGTTTTTT. This translates into CASSFNLAGATGELFF.

The V call is TRBV5-1, the J call TRBJ1-3, with D hard to call. In germline, CDR1 is SGHRS, CDR2 YFSETQ. V was cut by 6 bases and J by 2 bases, with 9 bases left in between. This CDR3 has 13 residues. The CDR3 nucleotides read TGCGCCAGCACCTTAGAACCTGGAAACACCATATATTTT. Translation gives CASTLEPGNTIYF.

The chain recombines TRBV11-2 with TRBJ2-3, with D tentatively TRBD1 or TRBD2 (6 bases each). The CDR3 runs to 16 residues. CDR1 SGHAT and CDR2 FQNNGV come from the germline V gene. Trimming took 1 base from V and 4 from J, leaving 15 bases between them. The CDR3 DNA reads as TGTGCCAGCAGCTTAGTAGGGGGGAGAGAGGCAGATACGCAGTATTTT. It specifies CASSLVGGREADTQYF. Based on the CDR3 plus reference TRBV11-2 and TRBJ2-3, the full variable domain is EAGVAQSPRYKIIEKRQSVAFWCNPISGHATLYWYQQILGQGPKLLIQFQNNGVVDDSQLPKDRFSAERLKGVDSTLKIQPAKLEDSAVYLCASSLVGGREADTQYFGPGTRLTVL.

This clone came up many times. The rearrangement joins TRBV19 to TRBJ1-5; 7 nucleotides align to TRBD1. Germline trimming cut 6 bases from V and 7 bases from J; bases unmatched to any gene: 15. The CDR3 has 16 residues. Germline V gene sequence: CDR1 LNHDA, CDR2 SQIVND (reference sequence). The CDR3 region has the DNA TGTGCCAGTAGCAAGCAGGGCCCAGGGGGTTGGCAGCCCCAGCATTTT. Translation gives CASSKQGPGGWQPQHF.

J is TRBJ2-7 and V is TRBV18; 8 positions match TRBD1. The CDR3 spans 14 residues. V shed 6 bases, J shed 3 bases, and the junction held 7 bases outside the gene matches. The germline gives CDR1 KGHSH, CDR2 LQKENI. DNA for the CDR3: TGTGCCAGCTCCACAGGGGGGACGGTCTACGAGCAGTACTTC. Amino acids: CASSTGGTVYEQYF.

This clone has a handful of counts. The chain combines TRBV28 with TRBJ2-3; possible D gene TRBD2, 6 bases. The CDR3 consists of 15 residues. Looked up from germline, CDR1 is MDHEN and CDR2 is SYDVKM. The ends were cut back, 4 bases at V and 6 bases at J, with 17 bases in the middle. The CDR3 nucleotides are TGTGCCAGCAGTTCGACTCGACGGCGGGGCGATACGCAGTATTTT. Translation gives CASSSTRRRGDTQYF.

This rearrangement joins TRBV5-1 to TRBJ2-5; TRBD1 matches 8 bases. Trimming removed 3 bases from V and 0 bases from J; junction bases left unmatched: 1. The CDR3 extends over 14 amino acids. CDR1 and CDR2 (germline): SGHRS, YFSETQ. CDR3 in amino acids: CASSWGQDQETQYF. CDR3 sequence (DNA): TGCGCCAGCAGCTGGGGACAGGACCAAGAGACCCAGTACTTC.

This CDR3 reads CASSDSPDRADGYTF. The CDR3 nucleotides read TGTGCCAGCAGTGACTCTCCTGACAGAGCAGATGGCTACACCTTC. The chain carries TRBV6-4 and TRBJ1-2; the D gene is possibly TRBD1 (5 bases). Germline values: CDR1 MRHNA, CDR2 SNTAGT. The CDR3 is made up of 15 amino acids. V lost 0 bases and J lost 6, with 14 bases in between.

The chain employs TRBV9 and TRBJ2-5, with D maybe TRBD1 (5 bases). Germline V gives CDR1 SGDLS, CDR2 YYNGEE. This CDR3 spans 15 amino acids. Deletions cut 0 bases from V and 5 bases from J, with 14 bases between. The CDR3 reads CASSVETDTRETQYF. DNA of the CDR3: TGTGCCAGCAGCGTAGAGACAGATACAAGGGAGACCCAGTACTTC.

In this sample, this clone turned up once. The chain carries TRBV7-9 and TRBJ1-4; 10 bases match TRBD1. The CDR3 is 15 residues long. Trimming cost V 0 bases and J 7 bases; bases outside gene matches: 2. Germline CDR1 is SEHNR and CDR2 is FQNEAQ (reference sequence). Here the CDR3 DNA reads TGTGCCAGCAGCTTAGCCAGGGACAGGGGTGAAAAACTGTTTTTT. It yields the protein CASSLARDRGEKLFF.

This clone was detected many times. The chain uses TRBV18 and TRBJ2-1, with TRBD1 matching 9 bases. Germline V CDR1 and CDR2: KGHSH, LQKENI. V lost 6 bases, J lost 3 bases, and 6 bases stayed unmatched. The CDR3 totals 15 residues. CDR3 nucleotide sequence: TGTGCCAGCTCCCAGGACAGGGGCAACTACAATGAGCAGTTCTTC. Amino acid sequence: CASSQDRGNYNEQFF.

The CDR3 here is CASSLLTGGAGANVLTF. The CDR3 region has the DNA TGCGCCAGCAGCTTGCTAACAGGGGGAGCTGGGGCCAACGTCCTGACTTTC. The chain combines TRBV5-1 with TRBJ2-6; 8 nucleotides line up with TRBD1. In germline, CDR1 is SGHRS, CDR2 YFSETQ. The CDR3 length is 17 residues. Trimming cost V 1 base and J 2 bases; bases outside gene matches: 5.

The V call is TRBV10-3, the J call TRBJ1-2; D gene uncertain. Trimming took 7 bases from V and 2 from J, leaving 17 bases between them. This CDR3 spans 15 amino acids. CDR1 is ENHRY, CDR2 SYGVKD, per germline. CDR3 region: CAIKSHFAQNYGYTF. The CDR3 DNA reads TGTGCCATCAAAAGCCACTTTGCCCAGAACTATGGCTACACCTTC.

This rearrangement joins TRBV7-3 to TRBJ2-1, with 7 bases identical to TRBD1. The CDR3 is 15 residues long. V shed 3 bases and J 3 bases; nucleotides not matched to a gene: 5. The germline V gene encodes CDR1 SGHTA and CDR2 FQGTGA. CDR3 nucleotides: TGTGCCAGCAGCTTGACAGGGTCGGGCTACAATGAGCAGTTCTTC. It specifies CASSLTGSGYNEQFF.

CDR3 in amino acids: CASSLEGDNADTQYF. For the CDR3, the DNA is TGTGCCAGCAGCTTGGAGGGCGACAACGCAGATACGCAGTATTTT. The gene calls are TRBV5-4 and TRBJ2-3; no clear D gene. The CDR3 is 15 amino acids. CDR1 and CDR2 (germline): SGHNT, YYREEE (reference sequence). Trimming pared 0 bases from V and 4 bases from J, leaving 12 bases between.

This chain joins TRBV6-4 and TRBJ2-3, with TRBD1 identical over 12 bases. V dropped 3 bases and J dropped 4; count of bases not matched to a gene: 2. This CDR3 has 15 amino acids. Germline values: CDR1 MRHNA, CDR2 SNTAGT. The CDR3 here is CASSEGTGGADTQYF. CDR3 bases: TGTGCCAGCAGTGAAGGGACAGGGGGCGCAGATACGCAGTATTTT.

This clone was seen a single time. The chain has TRBV4-2 and TRBJ2-7; TRBD2 might be the D (6 bases). V shed 11 bases and J shed 7 bases, with 21 bases lying between them. Germline V CDR1 and CDR2: LGHNA, YNFKEQ. This CDR3 region has 13 residues. CDR3 DNA sequence: TGTGCCTCCTCTCCGGAGGGAGGAGCGGAGCAGTACTTC. Amino acid sequence: CASSPEGGAEQYF.

The CDR3 spells CASSPETSGNSVTQYF. The CDR3 bases are TGTGCCAGCAGTCCCGAGACTAGCGGGAATTCAGTTACGCAGTATTTT. The rearrangement uses TRBV2 and TRBJ2-3; TRBD2 agrees at 11 bases. Germline CDR1 and CDR2: SNHLY and FYNNEI. The length of the CDR3 is 16 residues. Losses at the gene ends were 5 bases for V and 8 bases for J; bases not matched to a gene: 12. Full variable domain (remainder filled in from reference TRBV2 and TRBJ2-3): EPEVTQTPSHQVTQMGQEVILRCVPISNHLYFYWYRQILGQKVEFLVSFYNNEISEKSEIFDDQFSVERPDGSNFTLKIRSTKLEDSAMYFCASSPETSGNSVTQYFGPGTRLTVL.

Regarding this clone: One junction end does not reproduce the germline sequence, and a read error may be involved. The chain employs TRBV7-2 and TRBJ2-7; 10 nucleotides match TRBD2. Germline values: CDR1 SGHTA, CDR2 FQGNSA. The length of the CDR3 is 14 residues. For the CDR3, the DNA is TGTGCCAGCAGCTCTAGCGGGAGCTCCCACGAGCAGTACTTC. It is translated as CASSSSGSSHEQYF.

This rearrangement joins TRBV18 to TRBJ2-5, with 7 bases that match TRBD1. After removal of 2 bases from V and 4 bases from J, the junction contained 7 bases not matched to a gene. Per germline, CDR1 KGHSH and CDR2 LQKENI. The CDR3 is 15 amino acids. The CDR3 DNA is TGTGCCAGCTCACCAGTACAGGGGATGGGAGAGACCCAGTACTTC. It translates to CASSPVQGMGETQYF. The full variable domain, its missing parts supplied by reference TRBV18 and TRBJ2-5, is NAGVMQNPRHLVRRRGQEARLRCSPMKGHSHVYWYRQLPEEGLKFMVYLQKENIIDESGMPKERFSAEFPKEGPSILRIQQVVRGDSAAYFCASSPVQGMGETQYFGPGTRLLVL.

The CDR3 sequence is CATSRGTATGELFF. DNA of the CDR3: TGTGCCACCAGCAGAGGGACTGCTACCGGGGAGCTGTTTTTT. The chain links TRBV15 to TRBJ2-2; possibly TRBD2 for D (5 bases). This CDR3 has 14 residues. V lost 1 base, J lost 5 bases, and 8 bases lay in between. From germline, CDR1 is LNHNV and CDR2 YYDKDF (reference sequence).

V is TRBV5-1 and J is TRBJ2-1; 7 bases map to TRBD2. The CDR3 runs 14 residues. The germline gives CDR1 SGHRS, CDR2 YFSETQ. The junction had 6 bases not matched to a gene; V was cut back by 1 base and J by 8 bases. CDR3 nucleotides: TGCGCCAGCAGCTTGACTAGCGAGCCCTATGAGCAGTTCTTC. Protein: CASSLTSEPYEQFF.

This chain connects TRBV28 to TRBJ2-7; 8 nucleotides match TRBD1. Trimming removed 5 bases from V and 4 bases from J; junction bases left unmatched: 4. This CDR3 is built from 13 residues. Per the germline V gene, CDR1 is MDHEN and CDR2 is SYDVKM. Here the CDR3 reads CASSPRTGYEQYF. In nucleotides, the CDR3 is TGTGCCAGCAGTCCTCGGACAGGGTACGAGCAGTACTTC.

This chain links TRBV29-1 with TRBJ1-5; perhaps TRBD1 as D (6 bases). CDR1 is SQVTM, CDR2 ANQGSEA, per germline. V gave up 7 bases and J gave up 9 bases, with 16 bases separating them. The CDR3 runs to 12 residues. CDR3 amino acids: CSARSGESPQHF. In DNA, the CDR3 is TGCAGCGCTCGCTCAGGGGAGTCGCCCCAGCATTTT.